Sequencing of this T cell receptor (beta chain) was carried out in a study of blood T cells in healthy people across ages (dated by TCRdb to the mid-2010s). With respect to the entire study: Template switching captured roughly one uniquely barcoded TCR beta cDNA molecule per two T cells in model experiments. The study measured age-related changes in TCR beta repertoire diversity using deep sequencing normalized with unique cDNA molecular identifiers. The donors were divided into four age groups: young (average around 15 years), middle-aged (about 39), aged (about 61) and long-lived (roughly 82). To avoid experimental bias, donors of different ages were spread randomly across the sequencing lanes. The study analyzed two additional independent replicas of 1 million unique cDNA reads from the same blood draw for two donors, one aged 18 to 29 and one aged 80 or older. What the study reported, not specific to this receptor: Since profiling was done on bulk unsorted PBMCs, naive and antigen-experienced compartments could not be conclusively compared. The long-lived group showed more naive CD4+ T cells, fewer expanded clones and increased TCR diversity than the aged group, suggesting age selection. Estimates of total diversity based on one million sequenced T cells were regarded as lower bounds and as underestimates. Donor CMV infection status was unknown, potentially confounding age-related changes in expanded clonotypes. The percentage of naive T cells measured by flow cytometry correlated strongly with observed TCR beta diversity. Observed TCR beta diversity per million T cells fell roughly linearly with age, and a significant reduction was already apparent by age around 44.

A few counts support this clonotype. The target of this receptor is not known. No per-base quality is available; no much larger clone lies one base away. Donors were a few dozen systemically healthy Caucasian individuals from Russia aged about 6 to 100 years. Around 10 milliliters of peripheral blood were collected from each donor into EDTA-treated Vacutainer tubes. Ficoll-Paque density-gradient centrifugation was used to isolate PBMCs, with at least 6.5 million per sample. Trizol reagent was used to extract total RNA from the PBMCs, yielding at least 5.5 micrograms per sample. For every donor, flow cytometry on a PBMC aliquot measured the percentage of naive CD45RAhigh/CD27high T cells. The germline V gene supplies CDR1 MNHNS and CDR2 SASEGT. V was cut back by 6 bases and J by 1 base, leaving a gap of 12 bases between them. There are 14 amino acids in the CDR3, from cysteine to phenylalanine inclusive. Here the CDR3 DNA is all that survives: 42 bases in frame from base 1.

The library was built by means of 5' RACE. Instrument used: Illumina HiSeq 2500. A second PCR of about 7 to 12 cycles was run with a J-beta primer mix and a sample-barcoded 5' primer. Each TCR beta cDNA molecule received a unique molecular identifier from a template-switch 5' adaptor carrying 12 random nucleotides. Each sample yielded at least 3 million CDR3-containing paired-end reads. The Mint cDNA synthesis kit, primed by a TRBC-specific oligonucleotide, was used to synthesize first-strand cDNA from all RNA. Following uracil-DNA glycosylase treatment, a first 18-cycle PCR with universal primers M1SS and BC2_uni_R was performed on all cDNA. The published analysis was carried out like this. Normalization of each sample was performed by random selection of 1 million high-quality reads, each carrying a distinct molecular identifier. Reads sharing molecular identifiers were discarded rather than binned into consensus sequences. CDR3 identification, clonotype clustering and error correction used MiTCR with a Q25 quality threshold and the strictest error-elimination algorithm. A nonparametric unseen species model with Euler transformation was used to estimate lower-bound total TCR beta diversity. TCRdb cleaned the public reads at Q25 with fastp, built clones with MiXCR and kept in-frame beta chains. Every entry covers one CDR3 protein and lists the most common genes and DNA from its rows. TCRdb's processing, not the study's, gives the V and J calls here. Counted in this sample were 650,000 to 800,000 distinct CDR3 sequences; approximately 52% of them appeared once. About 13% of the sample is taken by the ten largest.

The sequenced sample consisted of blood. This sequence uses TRBV6-1 and TRBJ1-1; confidence is insufficient to name the D gene. This receptor was obtained from a woman older than 75 in good health. CDR3 reads: CASSAGLPNTEAFF. The base sequence is TGTGCCAGCAGCGCTGGACTCCCGAACACTGAAGCTTTCTTT.